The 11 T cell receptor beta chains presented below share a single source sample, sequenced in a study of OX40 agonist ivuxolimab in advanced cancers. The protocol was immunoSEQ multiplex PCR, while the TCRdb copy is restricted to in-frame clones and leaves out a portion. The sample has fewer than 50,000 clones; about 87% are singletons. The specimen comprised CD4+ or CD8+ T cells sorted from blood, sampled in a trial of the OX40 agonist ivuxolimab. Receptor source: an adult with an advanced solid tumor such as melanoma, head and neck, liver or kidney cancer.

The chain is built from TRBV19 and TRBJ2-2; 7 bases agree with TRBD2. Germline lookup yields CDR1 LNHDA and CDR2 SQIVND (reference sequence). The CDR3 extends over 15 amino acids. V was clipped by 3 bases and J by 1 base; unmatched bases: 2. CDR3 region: CASSMQRGNTGELFF. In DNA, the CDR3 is TGTGCCAGTAGTATGCAGCGGGGGAACACCGGGGAGCTGTTTTTT.

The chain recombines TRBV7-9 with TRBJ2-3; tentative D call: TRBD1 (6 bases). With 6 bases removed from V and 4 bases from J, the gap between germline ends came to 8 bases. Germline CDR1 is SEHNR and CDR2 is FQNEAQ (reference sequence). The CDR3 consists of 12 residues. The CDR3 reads CASRPGADTQYF. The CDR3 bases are TGTGCCAGCAGACCAGGGGCAGATACGCAGTATTTT. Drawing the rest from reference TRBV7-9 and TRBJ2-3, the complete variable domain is DTGVSQNPRHKITKRGQNVTFRCDPISEHNRLYWYRQTLGQGPEFLTYFQNEAQLEKSRLLSDRFSAERPKGSFSTLEIQRTEQGDSAMYLCASRPGADTQYFGPGTRLTVL.

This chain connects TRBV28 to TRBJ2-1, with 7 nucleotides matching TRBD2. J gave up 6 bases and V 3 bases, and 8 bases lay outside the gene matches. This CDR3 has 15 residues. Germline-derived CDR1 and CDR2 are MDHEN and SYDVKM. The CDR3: CASSLGGTGLNEQFF. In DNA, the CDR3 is TGTGCCAGCAGTTTGGGGGGGACCGGTCTCAATGAGCAGTTCTTC.

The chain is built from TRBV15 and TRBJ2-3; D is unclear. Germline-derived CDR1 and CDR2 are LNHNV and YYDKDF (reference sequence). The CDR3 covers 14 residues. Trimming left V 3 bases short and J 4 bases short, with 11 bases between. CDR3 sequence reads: CATSRPYSPDTQYF. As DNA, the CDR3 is TGTGCCACCAGCAGGCCCTACAGCCCAGATACGCAGTATTTT.

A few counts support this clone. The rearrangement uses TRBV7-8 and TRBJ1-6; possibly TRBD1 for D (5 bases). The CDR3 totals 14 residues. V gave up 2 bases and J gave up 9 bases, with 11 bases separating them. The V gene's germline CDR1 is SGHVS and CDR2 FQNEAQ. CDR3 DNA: TGTGCCAGCAGCTTAAGGTTGGGGGGTTCACCCCTCCACTTT. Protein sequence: CASSLRLGGSPLHF.

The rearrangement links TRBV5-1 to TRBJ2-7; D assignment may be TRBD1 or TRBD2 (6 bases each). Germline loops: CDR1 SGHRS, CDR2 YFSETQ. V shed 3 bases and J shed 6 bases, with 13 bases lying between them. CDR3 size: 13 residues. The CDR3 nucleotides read TGCGCCAGCAGCTCCAGGGGAGGAGCCGAGCAGTACTTC. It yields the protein CASSSRGGAEQYF.

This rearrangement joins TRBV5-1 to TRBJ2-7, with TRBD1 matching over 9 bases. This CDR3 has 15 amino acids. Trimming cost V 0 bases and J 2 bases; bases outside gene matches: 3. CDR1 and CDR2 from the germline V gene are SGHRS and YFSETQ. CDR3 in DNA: TGCGCCAGCAGCTTGGGTGGGACAGGGACCTACGAGCAGTACTTC. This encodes CASSLGGTGTYEQYF.

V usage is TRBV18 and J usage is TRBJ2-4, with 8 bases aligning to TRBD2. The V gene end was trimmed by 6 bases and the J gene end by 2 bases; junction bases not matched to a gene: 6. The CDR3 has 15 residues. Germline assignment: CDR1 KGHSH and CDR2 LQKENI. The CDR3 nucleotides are TGTGCCAGCTCCGTAGCGGGACCAACCAAAAACATTCAGTACTTC. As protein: CASSVAGPTKNIQYF.

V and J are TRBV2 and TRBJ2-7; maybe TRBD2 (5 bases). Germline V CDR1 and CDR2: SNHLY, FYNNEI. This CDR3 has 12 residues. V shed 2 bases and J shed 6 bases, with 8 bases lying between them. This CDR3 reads CASSERGGEQYF. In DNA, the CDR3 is TGTGCCAGCAGTGAACGGGGTGGCGAGCAGTACTTC.

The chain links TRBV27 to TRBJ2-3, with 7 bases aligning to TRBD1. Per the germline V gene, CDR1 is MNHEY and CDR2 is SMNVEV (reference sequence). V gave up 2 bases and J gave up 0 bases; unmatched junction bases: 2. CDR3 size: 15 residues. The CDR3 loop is CASSLKGASTDTQYF. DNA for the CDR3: TGTGCCAGCAGTTTAAAGGGGGCCAGCACAGATACGCAGTATTTT.

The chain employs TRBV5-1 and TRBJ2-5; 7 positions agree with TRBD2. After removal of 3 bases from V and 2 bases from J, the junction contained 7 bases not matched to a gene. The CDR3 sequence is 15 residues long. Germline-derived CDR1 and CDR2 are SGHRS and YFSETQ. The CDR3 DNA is TGCGCCAGCAGCTCCCGGGGGGACCAACAAGAGACCCAGTACTTC. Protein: CASSSRGDQQETQYF.